This TCR beta chain was sequenced in a study of Graves' ophthalmopathy and Graves' hyperthyroidism (dated by TCRdb to 2016 to 2019). Broadly, across the study: A patient counted as having stable hyperthyroidism if there was no progression to ophthalmopathy within 18 months of follow-up. In total, approximately 130 blood samples were TCR-sequenced: some 43 ophthalmopathy, roughly 80 hyperthyroidism and about 17 hyperthyroidism-to-ophthalmopathy patients. The study used signatures of the TCR beta repertoire to tell Graves' ophthalmopathy apart from Graves' hyperthyroidism and to predict which patients would progress to ophthalmopathy. T-cell repertoires of thyroid tissue and blood were compared in five or six hyperthyroidism patients. After sampling, hyperthyroidism patients received methimazole starting at 30 mg daily, and ophthalmopathy patients received high-dose intravenous methylprednisolone. An independent validation cohort was composed of 18 hyperthyroidism patients and 17 patients who later progressed from hyperthyroidism to ophthalmopathy. To explore V-J signatures that separate ophthalmopathy from hyperthyroidism, a discovery set of 100 patients was enrolled, consisting of about 45 with ophthalmopathy and under 65 with stable hyperthyroidism. Study-wide findings and limitations: Most of the expanded thyroid clonotypes with a frequency above 0.001 were also detected in blood, and it was suggested that the thyroid immune response may be reflected by blood repertoires. In validation, the model predicted ophthalmopathy progression with more than 70% sensitivity and approximately 72% specificity; fewer than 15 predicted patients were CT-confirmed with GO in a median of approximately 6.2 months. Sample size was not statistically predetermined, and group allocation was not concealed from the investigators. In cross-validation, the 13-signature model distinguished ophthalmopathy from stable hyperthyroidism with 87.88% sensitivity and 81% to 82% specificity, while in the test set the corresponding values were 80% and 75%.

V lost 4 bases and J lost 3 bases; the stretch between them is 13 bases long. From cysteine to phenylalanine, the CDR3 is 14 amino acids long. The retained sequence is limited to the CDR3, 42 bases, with the frame set at the first base. CDR1 MGHRA and CDR2 YSYEKL are derived from the germline V gene. For repertoire sequencing, TCR beta CDR3 regions were amplified from RNA transcripts. HTBI primers and the Qiagen OneStep RT-PCR kit were used in a first-round RT-PCR, which was followed by a second-round multiplex PCR, size selection and purification. Libraries were sequenced paired-end with 100 bp reads on an Illumina HiSeq2000. Under the source paper's analysis protocol: SOAPnuke was used to process the reads, removing any read that contained adapters or uncalled bases, had a mean Phred below 15, or lacked an exact match to the constant primer or identifier. COPE v1.2.5 was used to merge the high-quality paired reads. Each unique nucleotide sequence was treated as a clonotype, and MiTCR v1.1 was used to align the clonotypes to the IMGT TRB V, D and J references. Analysis was restricted to V-J combinations with a frequency above 0.0001, which covered approximately 99% of repertoires. For each V-J combination, a TCR clonal expansion and chaos score was defined as the ratio of F50 clonal expansion to chaos observed in the TCRdist matrix. Welch's t-statistics and random forest were used to narrow the features down to 10 to 15 V-J combinations, which were then fed into a naive Bayes classifier. The similarity between thyroid and blood repertoires was quantified using the Morisita-Horn index. TCRdb reprocessing: public reads trimmed at Q25 with fastp, clones called with MiXCR, in-frame beta chains kept. For every CDR3 protein sequence, its rows merge into one entry that carries the most common genes and DNA. The authors' filters were not applied to this entry. The sample table records 900,000 to 1,200,000 distinct CDR3 sequences; 35% to 45% of these occur just once. Around 10% of the sample is in the top ten clones.

The hyperthyroidism patients were 18 to 65 years old and newly diagnosed, with a disease duration of less than 2 months. Patients with other autoimmune diseases, uncontrolled infections, pregnancy or lactation were excluded from the study. Diagnosis relied on clinical symptoms, serum thyroxine, TRAb, thyroid ultrasound and orbital computed tomography. Total RNA was extracted with Trizol reagent and quality-checked on an Agilent 2100 Bioanalyzer. This clonotype was found many times. Its target antigen remains unknown. Base qualities are not provided; no much larger clone lies one nucleotide away. Recombination joined TRBV4-1 with TRBJ2-7; the D gene cannot be resolved reliably. This TCR was sampled from an adult man with Graves' hyperthyroidism. The sequenced sample consisted of peripheral blood or thyroid tissue (not recorded which). Read as DNA, the sequence is TGCGCCAGCAGCCTAAGACATGCCAGCTACGAGCAGTACTTC. The resulting protein is CASSLRHASYEQYF.